What follows is one T cell receptor beta chain and its context. What it recognizes is unknown. Authors' processing steps: Filtering of immunoSEQ junctional sequences could not match full-length read filtering. Measured with immunoSEQ multiplex PCR; TCRdb has only the in-frame clones, and not every one. For V, J and clone size, that table is used; D and trimming come from the DNA. The sample consists of about 480,000 clones, about 80% of them appearing once. When samples were unsorted, 70 million to 95 million PBMCs were used for genomic DNA. Per the germline V gene, CDR1 is SGHTA and CDR2 is FQGNSA. This CDR3 has 16 amino acids. V was pared by 4 bases and J by 3 bases, with 9 bases of the junction left unmatched. The entry originates in a study of shared clonotypes between healthy human individuals. Findings and caveats of the study: The diversity represented, both genetic and in exposure history, was limited by few donors.

V is TRBV7-2 and J is TRBJ1-1, with 9 bases lining up with TRBD1. The specimen was PBMCs. The TCR comes from a woman in her 40s in good health. Some clones in this sample may be carry-over from other donors' samples. CDR3 in amino acids: CASSSTGGAEDTEAFF. The CDR3 DNA is TGTGCCAGCAGCTCTACAGGGGGCGCGGAGGACACTGAAGCTTTCTTT.